These T cell receptor beta chains were read from a single sample in a study of CD8+ T cells in alopecia areata. Sequenced by immunoSEQ multiplex PCR; TCRdb stores in-frame clones only, minus some. The sample carries fewer than 250,000 clones, around two fifths recorded once. Source: CD4+ T cells sorted from blood, taken between weeks 30 and 35, from a patient treated with tofacitinib. These receptors were taken from a human donor with alopecia areata. Both conserved end residues are part of each CDR3. The order of the fields is CDR3 DNA, CDR3 protein, J gene, V gene, D gene, clone size. A D gene is named only where the DNA matches it firmly. Not every row has a clone size; where given, it reads once, few, many or a size class.

TGTGCCAGCACCGCGTCTGCAACTAATGAAAAACTGTTTTTT | CASTASATNEKLFF | TRBJ1-4 | TRBV11-2 | - | -
TGCGCCAGCAGCCAAGCTAGCGTCGGGGGCCCCTATGGCTACACCTTC | CASSQASVGGPYGYTF | TRBJ1-2 | TRBV4-1 | - | -
TGCAGCGTTGAAATTTGGTTCCCAGATACGCAGTATTTT | CSVEIWFPDTQYF | TRBJ2-3 | TRBV29-1 | - | few
TGCAGCGTTTTACCACTAGCCGCCTCCTACGAGCAGTACTTC | CSVLPLAASYEQYF | TRBJ2-7 | TRBV29-1 | - | -
TGCAGCGTTTGTCCCCGGCAGGGGGACACTGAAGCTTTCTTT | CSVCPRQGDTEAFF | TRBJ1-1 | TRBV29-1 | TRBD1 | -
TGTGCCAGCAGTTTGGGGTTTCGGAAACTGTTTTTT | CASSLGFRKLFF | TRBJ1-4 | TRBV28 | - | few
TGTGCCTGGAGATTCGGGGGAGAGACCCAGTACTTC | CAWRFGGETQYF | TRBJ2-5 | TRBV30 | - | -
TGTGCCAGCAGCCTCGACACTTACAATGAGCAGTTCTTC | CASSLDTYNEQFF | TRBJ2-1 | TRBV5-6 | - | few
TGCGCCAGCTCTCCTGGGACTAGCCGAGGCAATGAGCAGTTCTTC | CASSPGTSRGNEQFF | TRBJ2-1 | TRBV5-1 | TRBD2 | -
TGTGCCAGCAGCGATTCCGGTAGCTCCTACAATGAGCAGTTCTTC | CASSDSGSSYNEQFF | TRBJ2-1 | TRBV7-2 | - | few